The 14 T cell receptor beta chains reported below all come from one sample, sequenced in a study of Tregs in tolerant kidney transplant recipients. This table comes from immunoSEQ multiplex PCR, and its TCRdb copy is limited to in-frame clones, with some not included. This sample contains approximately 52,000 clones. The sequences come from CD4+ T cells from blood, collected before the transplant. These receptors were obtained from a human donor who received a combined kidney and bone marrow transplant.

A remark on this clone: From the germline J gene comes the end of the CDR3, since the read stops 3 residues before it. This chain connects TRBV20-1 to TRBJ2-7; TRBD1 or TRBD2 may be the D gene (5 bases each). Trimming shortened V by 0 bases and J by 0 bases, and 18 bases separated the two germline ends. The germline gives CDR1 DFQATT, CDR2 SNEGSKA (reference sequence). The length of the CDR3 is 17 residues. Incomplete CDR3 DNA: TGCAGTGCTAGAGATATAGGAGGCAGGGCTTTCTCCTACGAG. Protein product: CSARDIGGRAFSYE. The entire CDR3 protein reads CSARDIGGRAFSYEQYF.

About this clone: The read gets to within 3 residues of the CDR3 end, and the germline J gene fills in the rest. J is TRBJ2-7 and V is TRBV2; TRBD2 matches at 9 bases. Germline assignment: CDR1 SNHLY and CDR2 FYNNEI. The CDR3 length is 14 residues. The V gene end was trimmed by 6 bases and the J gene end by 3 bases; junction bases not matched to a gene: 6. Partial CDR3 DNA: TGTGCCAGCAGGGCCGGGACTAGCTTCTACGAG. As protein: CASRAGTSFYE. The entire CDR3 protein is CASRAGTSFYEQYF.

Concerning this clone itself: Read sequence stops 3 residues before the CDR3 end, and the germline J gene provides the missing end. V gene TRBV7-2 combines with J gene TRBJ1-3; D is uncertain. CDR3 length: 14 residues. Germline CDR1 reads SGHTA; CDR2 reads FQGNSA. The DNA read from the CDR3 is TGTGCCAGCAGCTTAGCCCGGACTAGCTCAAAT. Protein: CASSLARTSSN. The entire CDR3 protein reads CASSLARTSSNIYF.

Remarks on this clone: The DNA ends 3 residues before the CDR3 does, and the rest of the CDR3 is filled in from the germline J gene. V usage is TRBV7-2 and J usage is TRBJ2-7, with 10 bases fitting TRBD2. V trimming: 5 bases; J trimming: 5 bases; junction bases outside the gene matches: 9. Germline CDR1 SGHTA, CDR2 FQGNSA. CDR3 length: 15 residues. The CDR3 protein is CASSTQAGGPDEQYF. The part of the CDR3 DNA that was read is TGTGCCAGCAGCACCCAAGCGGGAGGGCCGGACGAG.

As concerns this clone: The observed sequence ends 3 residues before the CDR3 terminus, with the missing tail filled in from the germline J gene. The gene calls are TRBV30 and TRBJ2-7; 9 bases line up with TRBD2. Trimming removed 0 bases from V and 5 bases from J; junction bases left unmatched: 8. Germline V CDR1 and CDR2: GTSNPN, SVGIG (reference sequence). This CDR3 is 15 amino acids long. CDR3 bases read: TGTGCCTGGAGTGTAAGGCTAGCGGGAAGCAACGAG. It encodes CAWSVRLAGSNE. In full, the CDR3 is CAWSVRLAGSNEQYF. Filled out from reference TRBV30 and TRBJ2-7, the complete variable domain reads SQTIHQWPATLVQPVGSPLSLECTVEGTSNPNLYWYRQAAGRGLQLLFYSVGIGQISSEVPQNLSASRPQDRQFILSSKKLLLSDSGFYLCAWSVRLAGSNEQYFGPGTRLTVT.

Points on this clone: Read coverage stops 3 residues before the CDR3 terminus; the germline J gene supplies the remainder. J is TRBJ1-6 and V is TRBV6-4; no firm D call. Trimming left V 2 bases short and J 4 bases short, with 9 bases between. The CDR3 is 15 amino acids. CDR1 is MRHNA, CDR2 SNTAGT, per germline. CDR3: CASSDRAEYNSPLHF. Partial CDR3 DNA: TGTGCCAGCAGTGACAGAGCTGAGTATAATTCACCC.

Remarks on this clone: The read is 3 residues too short to cover the CDR3 end, so that end is filled in from the germline J gene. The gene calls are TRBV20-1 and TRBJ1-1, with D maybe TRBD1 (5 bases). Germline CDR1 is DFQATT and CDR2 is SNEGSKA (reference sequence). Trimming took 0 bases from V and 2 from J, leaving 13 bases between them. This CDR3 is built from 15 residues. The sequenced part of the CDR3 DNA is TGCAGTGCTAGAGATCTAAGGGGCGGTAACACTGAA. Its translation is CSARDLRGGNTE. From start to end, the CDR3 is CSARDLRGGNTEAFF.

A word on this clone: The read ends 3 residues early relative to the CDR3; the germline J gene fills the gap. V usage is TRBV7-2 and J usage is TRBJ2-2; TRBD2 agrees at 8 bases. The V gene end was trimmed by 8 bases and the J gene end by 2 bases; junction bases not matched to a gene: 7. CDR3 length: 15 amino acids. Per the germline V gene, CDR1 is SGHTA and CDR2 is FQGNSA. The CDR3 DNA, read in part, is TGTGCCAGCGAGCAAGTAGCGGGAAACACCGGGGAG. This translates into CASEQVAGNTGE. The whole CDR3 region reads CASEQVAGNTGELFF.

As regards this clone: Read data end 3 residues before the CDR3 end; the end is taken from the germline J gene. This chain connects TRBV20-1 to TRBJ2-7; D call uncertain. CDR3 length: 10 residues. V was cut by 5 bases and J by 4 bases, with 6 bases left in between. Germline CDR1 is DFQATT and CDR2 is SNEGSKA (reference sequence). This CDR3 is CSARTYEQYF. The covered CDR3 bases are TGCAGTGCTCGAACATACGAG.

CDR3 sequence reads: CASSPGLAGDHEQFF. The DNA read from the CDR3 is TGTGCCAGCAGCCCGGGACTAGCGGGAGATCATGAG. The J gene is TRBJ2-1, the V gene TRBV7-6; 14 bases fit TRBD2. The sequenced fragment ends 3 residues before the CDR3 boundary, so the rest is inferred from the germline J gene. CDR1 SGHVS and CDR2 FNYEAQ come from the germline V gene. V lost 5 bases to trimming and J lost 8 bases; unmatched junction nucleotides: 5. This CDR3 region has 15 residues.

Details on this clone: Sequencing ends 3 residues short of the CDR3 end; the germline J gene provides the rest. V gene TRBV5-1 combines with J gene TRBJ2-3; TRBD2 agrees at 9 bases. Unmatched junction bases numbered 6, after V lost 4 bases and J lost 0 bases. The CDR3 consists of 16 residues. Germline V CDR1 and CDR2: SGHRS, YFSETQ. Partial CDR3 DNA: TGCGCCAGCAGCCGGGGACTAGCATACAGCACAGATACG. As protein: CASSRGLAYSTDT. Given in full, the CDR3 is CASSRGLAYSTDTQYF.

Worth noting for this clone: The read gets to within 3 residues of the CDR3 end, and the germline J gene fills in the rest. J is TRBJ2-7 and V is TRBV7-3; 9 bases map to TRBD2. V lost 5 bases and J lost 3; bases outside the gene matches: 8. CDR3 length equals 15 residues. CDR1 and CDR2 (germline): SGHTA, FQGTGA. The CDR3 bases that were read are TGTGCCAGCAGCCAAGGTAGCGGGAGCCTCTACGAG. Its translation is CASSQGSGSLYE. The full CDR3 protein is CASSQGSGSLYEQYF.

Regarding this clone: The CDR3 goes on 3 residues after the read ends, and that part is filled in from the germline J gene. The J gene is TRBJ2-3, the V gene TRBV18; D is uncertain. The CDR3 runs 11 residues. Germline loops: CDR1 KGHSH, CDR2 LQKENI. The V and J ends lost 10 bases and 4 bases respectively, with 9 bases between them. This chain's CDR3 is CATSPADTQYF. The sequenced CDR3 bases are TGTGCCACCTCCCCGGCAGATACG.

Worth noting for this clone: The CDR3 extends 3 residues past the end of the read, so its final part is completed from the germline J gene. The V and J genes are TRBV19 and TRBJ2-1; 9 bases match TRBD2. Germline V gene lookup returns CDR1 LNHDA and CDR2 SQIVND (reference sequence). J gave up 7 bases and V 2 bases, and 6 bases lay outside the gene matches. The length of the CDR3 is 15 residues. This CDR3 is CASSIRAGGWNEQFF. The sequenced CDR3 bases are TGTGCCAGTAGTATAAGAGCGGGAGGCTGGAATGAG.